The rows below give T cell receptor beta chains drawn from one sample of a study of vaccination effects on CD4 cells after COVID-19. Produced via immunoSEQ multiplex PCR; TCRdb's table is partial and in-frame only. The sample consists of approximately 30,000 clones, around 70% of them appearing once. No antigens are known for them. Sample: CD4+ T cells from PBMCs cultured without peptide, taken after COVID-19 vaccination. The source is a human donor who received a COVID-19 vaccine. The CDR3 runs from the conserved cysteine through the conserved F or W. The D gene is left open where the match is weak. The size field is filled for only some rows; it gives once, few, many or a size class.

j_call v_call cdr3_length clone_size d_call cdr3_nt cdr3_aa
TRBJ2-1 TRBV2 15 - TRBD2 TGTGCCAGCAGTGAAGGCAGGATTCCGGGGGGTGAGCAGTTCTTC CASSEGRIPGGEQFF
TRBJ2-1 TRBV2 13 - TRBD1 TGTGCCAGCAGCGAGGGACAGTCCAATGAGCAGTTCTTC CASSEGQSNEQFF
TRBJ1-4 TRBV28 15 - - TGTGCCAGCAGTTTGTCCCAGGGGATGAGTGAAAAACTGTTTTTT CASSLSQGMSEKLFF
TRBJ1-2 TRBV5-1 16 - TRBD1 TGCGCCAGCAGCGGCGGGGGGACAGCCACCGGGTATGGCTACACCTTC CASSGGGTATGYGYTF
TRBJ1-1 TRBV7-2 13 - - TGTGCCAGCAGCTTAGCTTTGGGTTCTGAAGCTTTCTTT CASSLALGSEAFF
TRBJ1-1 TRBV12-3/TRBV12-4 13 - - TGTGCCAGCAGTTTGGACCGGGTACGGGAAGCTTTCTTT CASSLDRVREAFF
TRBJ2-7 TRBV4-1 13 - - TGCGCCAGCAGCCAACCAGGGAGCTACGAGCAGTACTTC CASSQPGSYEQYF
TRBJ1-1 TRBV12-3/TRBV12-4 13 - - TGTGCCAGCAGTTTAGGCCGTAACACTGAAGCTTTCTTT CASSLGRNTEAFF
TRBJ1-6 TRBV3-1/TRBV3-2 14 - - TGTGCCAGCAGCCAAGGACCGTATAATTCACCCCTCCACTTT CASSQGPYNSPLHF
TRBJ2-7 TRBV28 15 - TRBD1 TGTGCCAGCAGCCTGCTCGGACAGGGGAACCACGAGCAGTACTTC CASSLLGQGNHEQYF
TRBJ2-2 TRBV5-1 15 - - TGCGCCAGCAGCTTGGGGTGGGAAGGCACCGGGGAGCTGTTTTTT CASSLGWEGTGELFF
TRBJ2-2 TRBV28 15 - - TGTGCCAGCAGTTTAGTGGGAGGGGGCACCGGGGAGCTGTTTTTT CASSLVGGGTGELFF
TRBJ2-6 TRBV6-5 15 few - TGTGCCAGCAGTTATTCGGAATCTGGGGCCAACGTCCTGACTTTC CASSYSESGANVLTF
TRBJ2-7 TRBV6-5 16 - TRBD1 TGTGCCAGCAGTTACACGACAGGGGTAGGCTCCTACGAGCAGTACTTC CASSYTTGVGSYEQYF
TRBJ1-2 TRBV12-3/TRBV12-4 12 few - TGTGCCAGCAGTCTAGACACCTATGGCTACACCTTC CASSLDTYGYTF
TRBJ1-1 TRBV5-1 16 once - TGCGCCAGCAGCAATGGACTGATTCAAATAGGGACTGAAGCTTTCTTT CASSNGLIQIGTEAFF
TRBJ2-5 TRBV4-1 17 - TRBD2 TGCGCCAGCAGCCGGGAAGGACTAGCGGGGGGCCAAGAGACCCAGTACTTC CASSREGLAGGQETQYF
TRBJ2-1 TRBV29-1 16 - - TGCAGCGTTGAAGTGCCGCCAGGGGGGTCCTACAATGAGCAGTTCTTC CSVEVPPGGSYNEQFF
TRBJ1-6 TRBV27 12 - - TGTGCCAGCTGGGGGGTAGGCTCACCCCTCCACTTT CASWGVGSPLHF
TRBJ2-3 TRBV19 15 - TRBD1 TGTGCCAGTAGTAAGGGACAGGGCCTAGGAGATACGCAGTATTTT CASSKGQGLGDTQYF
TRBJ2-1 TRBV7-2 15 - TRBD1 TGTGCCAGCAGCTTAGATGAGGGGGCGCGTAATGAGCAGTTCTTC CASSLDEGARNEQFF
TRBJ1-1 TRBV7-3 13 - - TGTGCCAGCAGTATAGGGGGGGTGGCTGAAGCTTTCTTT CASSIGGVAEAFF
TRBJ1-1 TRBV6-5 14 - TRBD1 TGTGCCAGCAGGGACGACAGGGGGTACACTGAAGCTTTCTTT CASRDDRGYTEAFF
TRBJ1-1 TRBV7-8 12 - TRBD1 TGTGCCAGCAGCGCCCAAACAGGGGTAGCTTTCTTT CASSAQTGVAFF
TRBJ1-1 TRBV27 16 - - TGTGCCAGCTTTAGACCTAGGAGGGGGGCGAACACTGAAGCTTTCTTT CASFRPRRGANTEAFF
TRBJ2-1 TRBV11-3 15 - TRBD2 TGTGCCAGCAGCCGGACTAGCGGGGGTGGCAATGAGCAGTTCTTC CASSRTSGGGNEQFF
TRBJ2-2 TRBV6-5 11 few - TGTGCCAGCAGTTTTTCCGGGGAGCTGTTTTTT CASSFSGELFF
TRBJ1-5 TRBV5-4 15 - TRBD1 TGTGCCAGCAGCTTTACAGGGGCGGGCAATCAGCCCCAGCATTTT CASSFTGAGNQPQHF
TRBJ1-6 TRBV18 17 - - TGTGCCAGCTCACAGAGTTCTCAAAACACCTATAATTCACCCCTCCACTTT CASSQSSQNTYNSPLHF
TRBJ2-6 TRBV12-5 13 - - TGTGCTAGTGGGCGCTCTGGGGCCAACGTCCTGACTTTC CASGRSGANVLTF
TRBJ2-1 TRBV3-1/TRBV3-2 16 - - TGTGCCAGCAGCCAAGTTGGAGGGAGAGTGATTGGTGAGCAGTTCTTC CASSQVGGRVIGEQFF
TRBJ1-3 TRBV5-1 14 - TRBD1 TGCGCCAGCAGCTCGACAGGGTCTGGAAACACCATATATTTT CASSSTGSGNTIYF
TRBJ1-1 TRBV6-2/TRBV6-3 16 once TRBD1 TGTGCCAGCAGTTCCCTTCGACAGGGGGCGAACACTGAAGCTTTCTTT CASSSLRQGANTEAFF
TRBJ2-3 TRBV2 13 - - TGTGCCAGCAACCGACTGAGCACAGATACGCAGTATTTT CASNRLSTDTQYF
TRBJ1-4 TRBV29-1 14 - TRBD1 TGCAGCGTGAGAGGGGGACAGGGGGCTCGGGGACTGTTTTTT CSVRGGQGARGLFF
TRBJ1-5 TRBV6-2/TRBV6-3 15 few - TGTGCCAGCAGTCGGGTTGGGGCAGGGGTTCAGCCCCAGCATTTT CASSRVGAGVQPQHF
TRBJ1-1 TRBV19 15 - - TGTGCCAGTAGCCCTACCGGGAGGGGGACCACTGAAGCTTTCTTT CASSPTGRGTTEAFF
TRBJ2-5 TRBV6-5 15 - TRBD1 TGTGCCAGCAGTTATGCCCCTGACAGGGGAGGGACCCAGTACTTC CASSYAPDRGGTQYF
TRBJ2-7 TRBV7-9 13 - - TGTGCCAGCAGCTTACGGGACAACTACGAGCAGTACTTC CASSLRDNYEQYF
TRBJ2-5 TRBV15 17 - - TGTGCCACCAGCAGAGATTCATGGGGACACATCCAAGAGACCCAGTACTTC CATSRDSWGHIQETQYF
TRBJ1-5 TRBV27 14 few - TGTGCCACGAGTGAAGGGGGAAGATATCAGCCCCAGCATTTT CATSEGGRYQPQHF
TRBJ1-4 TRBV2 14 - TRBD1 TGTGCCAGCAGTGAACAGGGGGTTTTTGAAAAACTGTTTTTT CASSEQGVFEKLFF
TRBJ2-7 TRBV28 14 - - TGTGCCAGCAGGGAGACAGGTCGCACCTACGAGCAGTACTTC CASRETGRTYEQYF
TRBJ2-1 TRBV15 14 - - TGTGCCACCAGCAGAGTGGGATGGGATTCCGAGCAGTTCTTC CATSRVGWDSEQFF
TRBJ1-2 TRBV9 12 - - TGTGCCAGCAGCGTAGTGGGGGGCGGCTACACCTTC CASSVVGGGYTF
TRBJ2-3 TRBV19 13 - - TGTGCCAGTACAACTCGGGGACTGGATACGCAGTATTTT CASTTRGLDTQYF
TRBJ2-1 TRBV7-8 16 - TRBD2 TGTGCCAGCAGTTCGGCGGGAGGATTTGTTTACAATGAGCAGTTCTTC CASSSAGGFVYNEQFF
TRBJ2-1 TRBV18 15 - - TGTGCCAGCTCCTCCGGAGGGCCTCATGACAATGAGCAGTTCTTC CASSSGGPHDNEQFF
TRBJ2-1 TRBV5-1 17 - TRBD2 TGCGCCAGCAGCTTGGCCGTGCGGGGGGCCTCCTACAATGAGCAGTTCTTC CASSLAVRGASYNEQFF
TRBJ2-1 TRBV11-2 15 - TRBD1 TGTGCCAGCAGGAAACCGGGACAGGGATACAATGAGCAGTTCTTC CASRKPGQGYNEQFF
TRBJ1-1 TRBV5-4 16 - - TGTGCCAGCAGCAGGGGTGGGGCGGGGAGAGGCACTGAAGCTTTCTTT CASSRGGAGRGTEAFF
TRBJ2-7 TRBV2 13 - - TGTGCCAGCAGGGTCTCAAGCTCCTACGAGCAGTACTTC CASRVSSSYEQYF